This T cell receptor (beta chain) was observed in a study of radiotherapy plus CTLA-4 blockade in lung cancer. Study-wide background: Objective responses emerged in roughly a sixth of patients, and about 30% attained disease control.

Regarding the study as a whole: In blood, TCR clones derived from the tumor expanded after radiotherapy plus ipilimumab. With interferon-beta, early dynamics of blood T cell clones were reported to best predict response.

This clone occurred a few times. What it binds is not known. Data came from immunoSEQ multiplex PCR; TCRdb stores just in-frame clones and leaves some out. The sample carries tens of thousands of clones, roughly 80% recorded once. CDR3 length: 16 residues. V dropped 1 base and J dropped 5; count of bases not matched to a gene: 5. Germline values: CDR1 MNHNS, CDR2 SASEGT. People whose metastatic non-small-cell lung cancer was chemo-refractory got focal radiation along with CTLA-4 blockade by ipilimumab. The chain combines TRBV6-1 with TRBJ1-4; TRBD1 matches 9 bases. The TCR sequence derives from a human donor with non-small cell lung cancer who had stable disease on radiotherapy plus ipilimumab. This specimen was peripheral blood, taken from a patient treated with radiotherapy plus ipilimumab. CDR3 nucleotide sequence: TGTGCCAGCAGTGAAGTGCCGGGACAGGGAAATGAAAAACTGTTTTTT. Translated: CASSEVPGQGNEKLFF.